A single sample gave rise to the 21 T cell receptor beta chains below, sequenced in a study of cytotoxic CD8 clonotypes in ibrutinib-treated CLL. TCRdb's copy holds only in-frame clones and misses some; the assay was immunoSEQ multiplex PCR. The sample carries about 97,000 clones, roughly three quarters recorded once. Sequenced material: PBMCs, taken after 24 months of ibrutinib treatment. The source is a human donor with chronic lymphocytic leukemia.

The CDR3 loop is CATALTQGAGDEQFF. CDR3 bases: TGTGCCACCGCCCTGACACAGGGGGCTGGGGATGAGCAGTTCTTC. The rearrangement links TRBV25-1 to TRBJ2-1, with 9 bases that match TRBD1. This CDR3 comprises 15 residues. CDR1 and CDR2 from the germline V gene are MGHDK and SYGVNS. Trimming removed 10 bases from V and 8 bases from J; junction bases left unmatched: 15. Full variable domain (outside the CDR3, taken from reference TRBV25-1 and TRBJ2-1): EADIYQTPRYLVIGTGKKITLECSQTMGHDKMYWYQQDPGMELHLIHYSYGVNSTEKGDLSSESTVSRIRTEHFPLTLESARPSHTSQYLCATALTQGAGDEQFFGPGTRLTVL.

The V call is TRBV6-5, the J call TRBJ2-7, with D perhaps TRBD1 (6 bases). The V gene's germline CDR1 is MNHEY and CDR2 SVGAGI. With 2 bases removed from V and 2 bases from J, the gap between germline ends came to 16 bases. CDR3 length: 16 amino acids. In DNA form, the CDR3 reads TGTGCCAGCAGTTACCGTGCCGGGACACCCACCTACGAGCAGTACTTC. Protein product: CASSYRAGTPTYEQYF.

This sequence joins TRBV27 and TRBJ1-2; no clear D. CDR1 MNHEY and CDR2 SMNVEV come from the germline V gene (reference sequence). V lost 4 bases and J 4 bases, leaving 13 bases between the germline ends. The CDR3 covers 14 residues. The CDR3 DNA reads as TGTGCCAGCAGTTCCTCGACGGTACTCTATGGCTACACCTTC. This sequence encodes CASSSSTVLYGYTF.

This rearrangement joins TRBV6-6 to TRBJ1-1; D remains unclear. The CDR3 runs 12 residues. V was pared by 6 bases and J by 6 bases, with 11 bases between. CDR1 is MNHNY and CDR2 is SVGAGI in the germline V gene (reference sequence). The CDR3 reads CASSDGGAEAFF. CDR3 nucleotide sequence: TGTGCCAGCAGCGACGGTGGGGCTGAAGCTTTCTTT.

The rearrangement joins TRBV6-5 to TRBJ2-5, with D perhaps TRBD1 (6 bases). Trimming removed 2 bases from V and 2 bases from J, with 12 bases in between. The CDR3 extends over 15 amino acids. Germline assignment: CDR1 MNHEY and CDR2 SVGAGI. CDR3 nucleotides: TGTGCCAGCAGTTACGGGACAACCGGGCAAGAGACCCAGTACTTC. Translated, it gives CASSYGTTGQETQYF.

The rearrangement links TRBV18 to TRBJ2-2, with D possibly called TRBD1 or TRBD2 (5 bases each). Looked up from germline, CDR1 is KGHSH and CDR2 is LQKENI. CDR3 length: 16 residues. V lost 1 base and J 0 bases, leaving 9 bases between the germline ends. CDR3 sequence: CASSPLGTTNTGELFF. As DNA, the CDR3 is TGTGCCAGCTCACCACTCGGGACGACGAACACCGGGGAGCTGTTTTTT.

The gene calls are TRBV6-6 and TRBJ1-6; TRBD1 is a possible D gene (5 bases). The CDR3 runs 13 residues. Germline V gives CDR1 MNHNY, CDR2 SVGAGI (reference sequence). V was clipped by 8 bases and J by 6 bases, with 11 bases between them. In DNA, the CDR3 is TGTGCCAGCCAGGCAGGGAGTAATTCACCCCTCCACTTT. Protein sequence: CASQAGSNSPLHF.

The chain has TRBV19 and TRBJ2-1, with a weak D call TRBD2 (6 bases). The CDR3 is 13 amino acids. The germline CDR1 and CDR2 sequences are LNHDA and SQIVND (reference sequence). The V gene lost 2 bases and the J gene lost 9 bases, with 11 bases spanning the gap. The CDR3 is CASSIMTAGEQFF. The DNA for the CDR3 is TGTGCCAGTAGTATAATGACAGCGGGTGAGCAGTTCTTC.

V is TRBV10-3 and J is TRBJ1-3, with TRBD1 identical over 7 bases. The germline CDR1 and CDR2 sequences are ENHRY and SYGVKD. The CDR3 is 14 residues long. The V gene end was trimmed by 11 bases and the J gene end by 0 bases; junction bases not matched to a gene: 7. The CDR3 protein is CASTGTISGNTIYF. In DNA form, the CDR3 reads TGTGCCTCGACAGGGACAATCTCTGGAAACACCATATATTTT.

The chain is built from TRBV27 and TRBJ1-2, with a tentative D call TRBD1 (5 bases). Germline V gene sequence: CDR1 MNHEY, CDR2 SMNVEV (reference sequence). There are 12 residues in the CDR3. The V end was cut by 2 bases, the J end by 8 bases, with 9 bases between. This CDR3 reads CASSLQGKGYTF. CDR3 nucleotide sequence: TGTGCCAGCAGTTTACAGGGCAAGGGCTACACCTTC.

The chain is built from TRBV7-8 and TRBJ2-7, with 11 bases lining up with TRBD2. This CDR3 comprises 18 residues. J was trimmed by 0 bases and V by 3 bases; bases with no gene match: 10. Per the germline V gene, CDR1 is SGHVS and CDR2 is FQNEAQ. DNA for the CDR3: TGTGCCAGCAGCTTCCTTATCGGGACTAGCGGTAACTCCTACGAGCAGTACTTC. Protein product: CASSFLIGTSGNSYEQYF.

The chain combines TRBV30 with TRBJ1-1, with D uncertain. The CDR3 extends over 13 amino acids. Germline V CDR1 and CDR2: GTSNPN, SVGIG (reference sequence). Trimming cost V 5 bases and J 1 base, with 11 bases left between them. CDR3 region: CAWRRRANTEAFF. The DNA of the CDR3 is TGTGCCTGGCGGAGGAGGGCGAACACTGAAGCTTTCTTT. Together with reference TRBV30 and TRBJ1-1, the CDR3 gives the full variable domain: SQTIHQWPATLVQPVGSPLSLECTVEGTSNPNLYWYRQAAGRGLQLLFYSVGIGQISSEVPQNLSASRPQDRQFILSSKKLLLSDSGFYLCAWRRRANTEAFFGQGTRLTVV.

The chain links TRBV6-1 to TRBJ1-3; possibly TRBD1 for D (5 bases). Germline V gene data show CDR1 as MNHNS and CDR2 as SASEGT. The CDR3 totals 16 residues. V gave up 2 bases and J gave up 0 bases, with 11 bases separating them. The CDR3 DNA follows: TGTGCCAGCAGTGAAACTTGGACAAGCTCTGGAAACACCATATATTTT. The encoded protein is CASSETWTSSGNTIYF.

The chain joins TRBV7-3 to TRBJ2-1; D not certain. This CDR3 has 13 residues. The V end lost 5 bases, the J end lost 7 bases, and 12 bases lay between the germline ends. Germline CDR1 is SGHTA and CDR2 is FQGTGA. CDR3 nucleotides: TGTGCCAGCAGCCCAGATGTTGTGAATGAGCAGTTCTTC. This codes for CASSPDVVNEQFF. Using reference TRBV7-3 and TRBJ2-1 for the parts outside the CDR3, the full variable domain is GAGVSQTPSNKVTEKGKYVELRCDPISGHTALYWYRQSLGQGPEFLIYFQGTGAADDSGLPNDRFFAVRPEGSVSTLKIQRTERGDSAVYLCASSPDVVNEQFFGPGTRLTVL.

The chain carries TRBV5-1 and TRBJ2-5; TRBD2 agrees at 7 bases. The trim removed 0 bases at V and 4 bases at J, leaving 6 bases unmatched. There are 15 residues in the CDR3. Germline CDR1 SGHRS, CDR2 YFSETQ. For the CDR3, the DNA is TGCGCCAGCAGCTTGGTTGGGACTACGGGAGAGACCCAGTACTTC. Protein sequence: CASSLVGTTGETQYF.

In this sample, this clone turned up once. This chain connects TRBV27 to TRBJ2-5, with TRBD2 identical over 14 bases. Germline V gene data show CDR1 as MNHEY and CDR2 as SMNVEV (reference sequence). CDR3 length: 15 amino acids. V shed 2 bases and J 7 bases; nucleotides not matched to a gene: 3. In DNA, the CDR3 is TGTGCCAGCAGTTTACGACTAGCGGGAGGGACGACCCAGTACTTC. Translating gives CASSLRLAGGTTQYF.

The chain couples TRBV27 to TRBJ2-1, with 10 bases that match TRBD2. V gave up 5 bases and J gave up 0 bases; unmatched junction bases: 4. In germline, CDR1 is MNHEY, CDR2 SMNVEV (reference sequence). This CDR3 spans 16 amino acids. The CDR3 spells CASSGTSGNSYNEQFF. DNA for the CDR3: TGTGCCAGCAGTGGAACTAGCGGGAACTCCTACAATGAGCAGTTCTTC.

The chain carries TRBV5-1 and TRBJ1-4; 9 bases are shared with TRBD1. The CDR3 loop spans 15 amino acids. The J segment lost 8 bases and the V segment lost 5 bases, leaving 10 bases of the junction unmatched. Germline values: CDR1 SGHRS, CDR2 YFSETQ. The DNA for the CDR3 is TGCGCCAGCAGGACCGGGACAGGGATTTGGGAAAAACTGTTTTTT. Translating it yields CASRTGTGIWEKLFF.

The chain recombines TRBV27 with TRBJ2-5; D perhaps matches TRBD2 (5 bases). Germline V gene sequence: CDR1 MNHEY, CDR2 SMNVEV (reference sequence). The CDR3 has 12 residues. Trimming shortened V by 10 bases and J by 2 bases, and 11 bases separated the two germline ends. DNA of the CDR3: TGTGCCATCCGGGGAGTTCAAGAGACCCAGTACTTC. It encodes CAIRGVQETQYF.

The V gene is TRBV11-2, the J gene TRBJ2-3, with unresolved D. Germline-derived CDR1 and CDR2 are SGHAT and FQNNGV. The CDR3 has 15 amino acids. V was shortened by 0 bases and J by 0 bases, with 7 bases between the two germline ends. The CDR3 sequence is CASSLEALSTDTQYF. The CDR3 DNA follows: TGTGCCAGCAGCTTAGAGGCATTGAGCACAGATACGCAGTATTTT. The full variable domain, in which reference TRBV11-2 and TRBJ2-3 provide the parts outside the CDR3, is EAGVAQSPRYKIIEKRQSVAFWCNPISGHATLYWYQQILGQGPKLLIQFQNNGVVDDSQLPKDRFSAERLKGVDSTLKIQPAKLEDSAVYLCASSLEALSTDTQYFGPGTRLTVL.

V and J are TRBV13 and TRBJ2-7; 10 bases agree with TRBD2. Germline-derived CDR1 and CDR2 are PRHDT and FYEKMQ (reference sequence). The ends lost 5 bases at V and 0 bases at J; junction bases unmatched: 1. The CDR3 runs 14 residues. In nucleotides, the CDR3 is TGTGCCAGCAGCACTAGCGGGAACTCCTACGAGCAGTACTTC. Amino acid sequence: CASSTSGNSYEQYF. The full variable domain, completed using reference TRBV13 and TRBJ2-7, is AAGVIQSPRHLIKEKRETATLKCYPIPRHDTVYWYQQGPGQDPQFLISFYEKMQSDKGSIPDRFSAQQFSDYHSELNMSSLELGDSALYFCASSTSGNSYEQYFGPGTRLTVT.